This entry concerns a single T cell receptor (beta chain). The antigen is unknown. Clones were read by immunoSEQ multiplex PCR, and TCRdb kept only the in-frame ones, dropping some. Altogether 95,000 to 150,000 clones are present, about 85% being singletons, with the ten largest covering 2.5% to 3.5%. The source of the sample is a study of T cell responses to AZD1222 COVID-19 vaccine. General observations from the study: It was only 6 or 7 AZD1222 recipients who were seropositive at baseline. Elevations in Spike-specific TCR breadth and depth followed administration of two AZD1222 doses. There were mostly white British donors and more females than males, and clonal diversity was possibly underestimated.

V lost 0 bases, J lost 7 bases, and 19 bases stayed unmatched. CDR3 length: 18 amino acids. CDR1 is GTSNPN and CDR2 is SVGIG in the germline V gene (reference sequence). The TCR comes from an adult who received the AZD1222 COVID-19 vaccine. J is TRBJ2-7 and V is TRBV30; 9 positions agree with TRBD2. The specimen was peripheral blood, collected 28 days after the second AZD1222 dose. The CDR3, as DNA: TGTGCCTGGAGTGTATACCCCAGTGAAGGGCGCGGGGGGGAGGAGCAGTACTTC. Translation: CAWSVYPSEGRGGEEQYF.